This T cell receptor beta chain is from a study of response to subunit inactivated influenza vaccine. Findings and limits, study-wide: That few new T cells are recruited by each seasonal influenza vaccination was the authors' suggestion.

The CDR3 covers 15 residues. V dropped 1 base and J dropped 0 bases, with 7 bases sitting between them. Per the germline V gene, CDR1 is LGHDT and CDR2 is YNNKEL (reference sequence). Using its own MiXCR run on the RT-PCR reads, TCRdb lists one record per CDR3 protein. This table holds hundreds of thousands of distinct CDR3 sequences, around 11% found once. This clonotype was seen many times. Its antigen is currently unknown. The input for sequencing was PBMCs from blood, taken on the day of vaccination. The receptor was derived from a man aged 50 to 59 who received an inactivated influenza vaccine. V gene TRBV3-1 combines with J gene TRBJ1-5; D unresolved. CDR3 DNA: TGTGCCAGCAGCCAAGCCGGAAATAGCAATCAGCCCCAGCATTTT. The encoded protein is CASSQAGNSNQPQHF.